This T cell receptor beta chain was profiled in a study of blood T cell repertoires in COVID-19. At the level of the study: Whether acute or convalescent, the COVID-19 samples came from the United States, Italy and Spain. PBMCs, B-cell-depleted T cells, or T cells were the source of the cDNA or gDNA that made up the material.

Original handling: Nucleated cell number was recorded as an estimate derived from reference gene primer amplification. Measured with immunoSEQ multiplex PCR; TCRdb has only the in-frame clones, and not every one. V and J calls and clone size are those listed in that table; D and trimming were worked out from the DNA. The data show about 99,000 clones, with 85% to 90% seen just once and approximately 5% held by the top ten. The CDR3 has 15 amino acids. V was pared by 5 bases and J by 3 bases, with 5 bases of the junction left unmatched. The germline CDR1 and CDR2 sequences are WSHSY and SAAADI. This sequence was found in a human donor in a cohort sampled during active COVID-19. The rearrangement uses TRBV10-2 and TRBJ2-2, with 8 positions matching TRBD2. The sequencing sample was made of peripheral blood. The CDR3 sequence is CASSRGGSYTGELFF. CDR3 nucleotides: TGCGCCAGCAGTCGGGGGGGATCGTACACCGGGGAGCTGTTTTTT.